Listed below are T cell receptor beta chains from one sample, sequenced in a study of cytomegalovirus exposure and HLA in healthy donors. Sequencing used immunoSEQ multiplex PCR; TCRdb keeps in-frame clones, though not all of them. The sample holds some 120,000 clones, around 69% seen once. The specimen sequenced was PBMCs. Every receptor here comes from a middle-aged woman in good health and CMV-seropositive. CDR3s include the opening cysteine and the closing phenylalanine or tryptophan. D genes are given only for firm matches. Expanded clones get a size class; other rows say once, few or many, or leave the size out.

TRBJ1-1 - TRBV5-6 - TGTGCCAGCAGCAGTGGACAGCGAGCTTTCTTT CASSSGQRAFF
TRBJ1-4 - TRBV10-3 - TGTGCCATCAGTGAGGTGGCCGGAGCTAATGAAAAACTGTTTTTT CAISEVAGANEKLFF
TRBJ1-2 - TRBV5-1 TRBD1 TGCGCCAGCAGCGCTCAGGGGGCGGGAAGCTATGGCTACACCTTC CASSAQGAGSYGYTF
TRBJ2-7 - TRBV2 TRBD2 TGTGCCAGCACTTTCGGTAGCGGGGGGGCTGACGAGCAGTACTTC CASTFGSGGADEQYF
TRBJ1-1 - TRBV19 - TGTGCCAGTAGTACGGACTCATTCACTGAAGCTTTCTTT CASSTDSFTEAFF
TRBJ2-5 few TRBV20-1 - TGCAGTGTCGACAGTGAAGAGACCCAGTACTTC CSVDSEETQYF
TRBJ1-1 few TRBV6-1 - TGTGCCAGCAGAGCCCCTAAGGGGTTGAACACTGAAGCTTTCTTT CASRAPKGLNTEAFF
TRBJ1-3 - TRBV2 - TGTGCCAGCAGTTCATCAGGGCTCATCGGAAACACCATATATTTT CASSSSGLIGNTIYF
TRBJ2-5 - TRBV27 TRBD2 TGTGCCAGCAGTCCGACTAGCATGAAGACCCAGTACTTC CASSPTSMKTQYF
TRBJ1-1 - TRBV27 - TGTGCCAGCAGTTTCCTAGGGGAGGGGACTGAAGCTTTCTTT CASSFLGEGTEAFF
TRBJ2-7 - TRBV6-5 TRBD2 TGTGCCAGCAGGCGGACTAGCGGATCCTACGAGCAGTACTTC CASRRTSGSYEQYF
TRBJ1-6 few TRBV7-9 - TGTGCCAGCAGCTTAGGGCAGGGTGATAATTCACCCCTCCACTTT CASSLGQGDNSPLHF
TRBJ2-3 - TRBV19 - TGTGCCAGTAGTATTCTAACAGGAGATACGCAGTATTTT CASSILTGDTQYF
TRBJ1-4 few TRBV15 - TGTGCCACCAGCAGAGAACAGGGCAGAGAAAAACTGTTTTTT CATSREQGREKLFF
TRBJ1-1 - TRBV5-4 TRBD1 TGTGCCAGCAGCCCGGACAGGGGGATATATAACACTGAAGCTTTCTTT CASSPDRGIYNTEAFF
TRBJ2-1 - TRBV11-3 - TGTGCCAGCAGCTTAGATAGGGGCTCCTACAATGAGCAGTTCTTC CASSLDRGSYNEQFF
TRBJ2-1 - TRBV9 TRBD2 TGTGCCAGCAGCGTAGATAATAGCGGGGGGGCCCGGTTCTTC CASSVDNSGGARFF
TRBJ2-1 - TRBV29-1 - TGCAGCGTCGACGCAGCCCGGGGCTCCTACAATGAGCAGTTCTTC CSVDAARGSYNEQFF
TRBJ2-3 - TRBV18 TRBD2 TGTGCCAGCTCAGTAGCGGGGGGCAGCACAGATACGCAGTATTTT CASSVAGGSTDTQYF
TRBJ1-2 - TRBV19 - TGTGCCAGTAGTCTTTCCCAGGACTATGGCTACACCTTC CASSLSQDYGYTF
TRBJ1-6 - TRBV5-6 TRBD1 TGTGCCAGCAGCTTCCTCAAAAGACAGGGAATTAATTCACCCCTCCACTTT CASSFLKRQGINSPLHF
TRBJ1-1 - TRBV4-1 - TGCGCCAGCAGCCGATCAGGGTATACTGAAGCTTTCTTT CASSRSGYTEAFF
TRBJ2-1 few TRBV19 - TGTGCCAGTAGTAGGGGCGGGGGCTCGGATGAGCAGTTCTTC CASSRGGGSDEQFF
TRBJ1-1 - TRBV7-2 TRBD1 TGTGCCAGCAGCTTCTCGGGGAACAGGGGGGACACTGAAGCTTTCTTT CASSFSGNRGDTEAFF
TRBJ2-2 - TRBV6-5 - TGTGCCAGCAGTTACTCGAGAGCCACCGGGGAGCTGTTTTTT CASSYSRATGELFF
TRBJ2-2 once TRBV6-6 TRBD1 TGTGCCAGCAGACAAGGGACAGGGGTTAACACCGGGGAGCTGTTTTTT CASRQGTGVNTGELFF
TRBJ2-7 - TRBV28 - TGTGCCAGCAGCGCGGGCCAACCACCTTACGAGCAGTACTTC CASSAGQPPYEQYF
TRBJ1-4 - TRBV2 - TGTGCCAGCAGTGAGGCCCCCCGACTGTTTTTT CASSEAPRLFF
TRBJ1-4 - TRBV19 TRBD1 TGTGCCAGACAGGGGGCCGTCCGTGAAAAACTGTTTTTT CARQGAVREKLFF
TRBJ1-2 - TRBV18 TRBD1 TGTGCCAGCTCACCATCCGGGACAGGGAACCTCTATGGCTACACCTTC CASSPSGTGNLYGYTF
TRBJ2-7 - TRBV2 TRBD1 TGTGCCAGCCGCTGGACAGGGGACTACGAGCAGTACTTC CASRWTGDYEQYF
TRBJ1-5 - TRBV9 - TGTGCCAGCAGCGTAGGTCTGAACGGTCAGCCCCAGCATTTT CASSVGLNGQPQHF
TRBJ1-1 once TRBV5-1 - TGCGCCACCTCAAATCTCCCAGGGTCTGAAGCTTTCTTT CATSNLPGSEAFF
TRBJ1-2 - TRBV19 TRBD1 TGTGCCAGTACCCCGGACAGGGTTGGCTACACCTTC CASTPDRVGYTF
TRBJ2-1 once TRBV11-2 TRBD2 TGTGCCAGCAGCCCACTAGCGGGGTACAATGAGCAGTTCTTC CASSPLAGYNEQFF
TRBJ1-6 - TRBV5-1 - TGCGCCAGCAGCTTGGAGGGAAGGGGTTCACCCCTCCACTTT CASSLEGRGSPLHF
TRBJ1-1 - TRBV7-9 - TGTGCCAGCAGCTTCACGCAGGGCACCGAAGCTTTCTTT CASSFTQGTEAFF
TRBJ2-4 - TRBV23-1 TRBD2 TGCGCCAGCAGTCCAGGACTAGTCGTAGCCAAAAACATTCAGTACTTC CASSPGLVVAKNIQYF
TRBJ2-5 - TRBV7-9 TRBD2 TGTGCCAGCAGCACCTCGGGACTAGCGGGGGGTGAGACCCAGTACTTC CASSTSGLAGGETQYF
TRBJ2-7 - TRBV6-1 TRBD2 TGTGCCAGCAGTAGGACTAGCGGGAGCTACGAGCAGTACTTC CASSRTSGSYEQYF
TRBJ2-7 - TRBV6-5 TRBD2 TGTGCCAGCAGTTTGATTCTAGCGGGGGCCCCCTACGAGCAGTACTTC CASSLILAGAPYEQYF
TRBJ2-1 - TRBV10-3 TRBD1 TGTGCCATCAGTGAGGGGGACAGGGGGCTCCTTAGTGAGCAGTTCTTC CAISEGDRGLLSEQFF
TRBJ1-1 - TRBV12-5 - TGTGCTAGTGCCTCACGAACGGGTGACACTGAAGCTTTCTTT CASASRTGDTEAFF
TRBJ1-5 - TRBV12-5 - TGTGCTAGCTTAGACAGTTGGCCCAATCAGCCCCAGCATTTT CASLDSWPNQPQHF
TRBJ1-6 - TRBV25-1 - TGTGCCAGCAGTCGACAGCATAATTCACCCCTCCACTTT CASSRQHNSPLHF
TRBJ1-2 - TRBV7-2 TRBD1 TGTGCCAGCAGCTTAGGTGGTTACGGACAGGTTTGGTATGGCTACACCTTC CASSLGGYGQVWYGYTF
TRBJ1-3 - TRBV7-6 TRBD1 TGTGCCAGCAGCCCCCAGCCGGGACAGACTTCTGGAAACACCATATATTTT CASSPQPGQTSGNTIYF
TRBJ1-2 - TRBV4-1 TRBD1 TGCGCCAGCAGCCTCACGGAGGGAACAGGGGACTATGGCTACACCTTC CASSLTEGTGDYGYTF
TRBJ2-2 once TRBV19 TRBD1 TGTGCCAGTAGCCGGGGACAGTTTGGCGGGGAGCTGTTTTTT CASSRGQFGGELFF
TRBJ2-7 - TRBV11-2 - TGTGCCAGCAGCTCCTCCCTCACAGGGTACTCCTACGAGCAGTACTTC CASSSSLTGYSYEQYF
TRBJ1-1 - TRBV2 TRBD1 TGTGCCAGCAGCTACAGGGGGCAGGACACTGAAGCTTTCTTT CASSYRGQDTEAFF
TRBJ2-7 - TRBV9 TRBD1 TGTGCCAGCAGCTCAGAGGGGACAGGGCAACCAGAATTTGGCGAGCAGTACTTC CASSSEGTGQPEFGEQYF
TRBJ1-1 - TRBV25-1 TRBD1 TGTGCCAGCAGAATGACAGGGGGTCCTGAAGCTTTCTTT CASRMTGGPEAFF